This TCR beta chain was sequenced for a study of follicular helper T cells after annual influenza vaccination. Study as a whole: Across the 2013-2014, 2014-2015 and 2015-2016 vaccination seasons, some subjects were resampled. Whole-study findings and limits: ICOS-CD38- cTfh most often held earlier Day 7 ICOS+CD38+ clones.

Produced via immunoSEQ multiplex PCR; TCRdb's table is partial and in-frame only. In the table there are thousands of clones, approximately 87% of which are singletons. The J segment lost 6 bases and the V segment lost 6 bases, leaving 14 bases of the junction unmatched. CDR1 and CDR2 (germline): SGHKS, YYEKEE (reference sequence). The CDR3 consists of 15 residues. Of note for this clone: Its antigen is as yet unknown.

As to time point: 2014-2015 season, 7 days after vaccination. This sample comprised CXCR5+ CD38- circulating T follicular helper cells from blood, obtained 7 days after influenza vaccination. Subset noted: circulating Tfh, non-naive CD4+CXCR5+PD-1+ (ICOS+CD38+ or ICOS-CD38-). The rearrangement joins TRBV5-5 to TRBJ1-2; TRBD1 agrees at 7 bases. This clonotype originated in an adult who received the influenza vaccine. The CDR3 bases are TGTGCCAGCACTCTCTCCCTTCAGGGGGGGCATGGCTACACCTTC. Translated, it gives CASTLSLQGGHGYTF. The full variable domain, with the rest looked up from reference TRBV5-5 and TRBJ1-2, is DAGVTQSPTHLIKTRGQQVTLRCSPISGHKSVSWYQQVLGQGPQFIFQYYEKEERGRGNFPDRFSARQFPNYSSELNVNALLLGDSALYLCASTLSLQGGHGYTFGSGTRLTVV.